A single sample gave rise to the 8 T cell receptor beta chains below, sequenced in a study of chemoradiotherapy in HPV16-positive cancers. Generated by immunoSEQ multiplex PCR, the TCRdb table keeps only in-frame clones and is missing some. The profile covers 29,000 or so clones, with approximately 90% appearing a single time and less than 25% taken by the ten largest. The source was blood, collected from a patient who underwent chemoradiotherapy. These receptors originate from a human donor with HPV-associated anogenital cancer.

This clone turned up a few times. The V and J genes are TRBV7-2 and TRBJ1-1, with D uncertain. Germline V CDR1 and CDR2: SGHTA, FQGNSA. The CDR3 spans 16 residues. The V gene lost 1 base and the J gene lost 1 base, with 13 bases spanning the gap. DNA of the CDR3: TGTGCCAGCAGCTTAGACCCGTTACGGGGGAACACTGAAGCTTTCTTT. Translating gives CASSLDPLRGNTEAFF.

The V call is TRBV7-9, the J call TRBJ2-1; 11 bases fit TRBD2. J lost 5 bases, V lost 5 bases, and 11 bases had no gene match. CDR3 length: 17 residues. CDR1 and CDR2 from the germline V gene are SEHNR and FQNEAQ (reference sequence). CDR3 residues: CASSPTGTSGTNNEQFF. CDR3 in DNA: TGTGCCAGCAGCCCCACCGGGACTAGCGGTACTAACAATGAGCAGTTCTTC.

The chain uses TRBV5-1 and TRBJ2-5; D ambiguous. Between the trimmed V and J ends, which lost 0 bases and 2 bases, there was a span of 5 bases. CDR1 and CDR2 from the germline V gene are SGHRS and YFSETQ. The CDR3 spans 13 residues. In DNA form, the CDR3 reads TGCGCCAGCAGCTTGGACAGACAAGAGACCCAGTACTTC. This encodes CASSLDRQETQYF.

The rearrangement joins TRBV9 to TRBJ2-3; 7 nucleotides agree with TRBD2. Germline V gene sequence: CDR1 SGDLS, CDR2 YYNGEE. The CDR3 has 14 residues. The V segment lost 3 bases and the J segment 1 base; nucleotides outside the gene matches: 2. CDR3 coding DNA: TGTGCCAGCAGCGGGCTAGCGGGCACAGATACGCAGTATTTT. It is translated as CASSGLAGTDTQYF.

The chain couples TRBV5-1 to TRBJ2-2; 9 positions match TRBD2. J gave up 4 bases and V 4 bases, and 5 bases lay outside the gene matches. CDR3 size: 15 residues. Germline V gene sequence: CDR1 SGHRS, CDR2 YFSETQ. The CDR3 DNA is TGCGCCAGCAGCGGGCTAGCGGGACGCACCGGGGAGCTGTTTTTT. Translated, it gives CASSGLAGRTGELFF. Full variable domain (rest looked up from reference TRBV5-1 and TRBJ2-2): KAGVTQTPRYLIKTRGQQVTLSCSPISGHRSVSWYQQTPGQGLQFLFEYFSETQRNKGNFPGRFSGRQFSNSRSEMNVSTLELGDSALYLCASSGLAGRTGELFFGEGSRLTVL.

A single count supports this clone. This chain links TRBV27 with TRBJ1-4; a weak D match, TRBD1 (6 bases). Germline-derived CDR1 and CDR2 are MNHEY and SMNVEV (reference sequence). This CDR3 region has 14 residues. Trimming took 5 bases from V and 5 from J, leaving 12 bases between them. CDR3 protein: CASSQQGVNEKLFF. CDR3 bases: TGTGCCAGCAGTCAACAGGGTGTAAATGAAAAACTGTTTTTT.

As concerns this clone: Within the sample, other DNA sequences also encode this same CDR3. The chain couples TRBV5-4 to TRBJ2-1; 13 nucleotides agree with TRBD2. Germline-derived CDR1 and CDR2 are SGHNT and YYREEE (reference sequence). This CDR3 contains 15 residues. Trimming removed 3 bases from V and 5 bases from J; junction bases left unmatched: 2. CDR3 protein: CASSSGTSGNNEQFF. CDR3 DNA: TGTGCCAGCAGCTCCGGGACTAGCGGGAACAATGAGCAGTTCTTC. The full variable domain, its missing parts supplied by reference TRBV5-4 and TRBJ2-1, is ETGVTQSPTHLIKTRGQQVTLRCSSQSGHNTVSWYQQALGQGPQFIFQYYREEENGRGNFPPRFSGLQFPNYSSELNVNALELDDSALYLCASSSGTSGNNEQFFGPGTRLTVL.

This clone showed up just a few times. The chain employs TRBV11-3 and TRBJ2-5; D is undetermined. V shed 5 bases and J shed 5 bases, with 12 bases lying between them. The CDR3 length is 13 residues. Germline loops: CDR1 SGHNT, CDR2 YENEEA. The CDR3 DNA follows: TGTGCCAGCAGCCGGCAGCAGAGGGAGACCCAGTACTTC. This codes for CASSRQQRETQYF.